One sample yielded the 13 T cell receptor beta chains listed below, sequenced in a study of control samples from healthy donors and cancer patients. Profiled with immunoSEQ multiplex PCR; TCRdb holds only in-frame clones, not every one. The sample yields tens of thousands of clones, around 89% seen once. The sequenced sample was PBMCs. All receptors derive from a man in his 60s with colorectal cancer.

The CDR3 DNA reads as TGCGCCAGCAGCCAATTTGGACAGGGACCGATGAACACTGAAGCTTTCTTT. It translates to CASSQFGQGPMNTEAFF. The V gene is TRBV4-1, the J gene TRBJ1-1, with TRBD1 identical over 8 bases. The CDR3 extends over 17 amino acids. The germline V gene encodes CDR1 MGHRA and CDR2 YSYEKL. J was trimmed by 0 bases and V by 2 bases; bases with no gene match: 8.

The CDR3 sequence: CASTKRGTGELFF. The CDR3 DNA sequence: TGTGCCAGTACCAAGAGGGGCACCGGGGAGCTGTTTTTT. The V call is TRBV19, the J call TRBJ2-2; D might be TRBD1 or TRBD2, each matching 5 bases. The CDR3 has 13 amino acids. Germline CDR1 and CDR2: LNHDA and SQIVND (reference sequence). The V end lost 7 bases, the J end lost 4 bases, and 10 bases lay between the germline ends.

The chain combines TRBV7-3 with TRBJ2-3; the D gene is possibly TRBD2 (5 bases). The germline V gene has CDR1 SGHTA and CDR2 FQGTGA. Deletions cut 5 bases from V and 1 base from J, with 13 bases between. This CDR3 has 15 residues. CDR3 DNA sequence: TGTGCCAGCAGCCTATACACCGGGGGCACAGATACGCAGTATTTT. It translates to CASSLYTGGTDTQYF.

The genes are TRBV4-1 and TRBJ2-3; 12 bases line up with TRBD2. This CDR3 has 16 residues. The V segment lost 3 bases and the J segment 6 bases; nucleotides outside the gene matches: 7. CDR1 and CDR2 from the germline V gene are MGHRA and YSYEKL. The chain's CDR3 is CASSQVLAGGGDTQYF. In nucleotides, the CDR3 is TGCGCCAGCAGCCAGGTACTAGCGGGGGGTGGCGATACGCAGTATTTT.

J is TRBJ2-5 and V is TRBV6-5; TRBD1 matches 10 bases. Germline V gene lookup returns CDR1 MNHEY and CDR2 SVGAGI. This CDR3 has 15 residues. Germline trimming cut 6 bases from V and 5 bases from J; bases unmatched to any gene: 9. CDR3 bases: TGTGCCAGCAGCGCCCGGACAGGGGGACGGGAGACCCAGTACTTC. Protein: CASSARTGGRETQYF.

This clone was found a few times. This chain joins TRBV5-1 and TRBJ2-5, with 9 bases that match TRBD2. The junction had 8 bases not matched to a gene; V was cut back by 4 bases and J by 4 bases. The CDR3 totals 15 residues. CDR1 SGHRS and CDR2 YFSETQ come from the germline V gene. The CDR3 spells CASSPSGGNPETQYF. CDR3 bases: TGCGCCAGCAGCCCCAGCGGGGGGAACCCAGAGACCCAGTACTTC. Supplemented by reference TRBV5-1 and TRBJ2-5, the full variable domain reads KAGVTQTPRYLIKTRGQQVTLSCSPISGHRSVSWYQQTPGQGLQFLFEYFSETQRNKGNFPGRFSGRQFSNSRSEMNVSTLELGDSALYLCASSPSGGNPETQYFGPGTRLLVL.

The gene calls are TRBV30 and TRBJ1-5; D unclear. Trimming removed 3 bases from V and 1 base from J, with 4 bases in between. This CDR3 has 12 residues. Germline V gene data show CDR1 as GTSNPN and CDR2 as SVGIG (reference sequence). Here the CDR3 DNA reads TGTGCCTGGAGGGCCAGCAATCAGCCCCAGCATTTT. Its translation is CAWRASNQPQHF.

Concerning this clone itself: A read error may account for a junction end that differs from germline. V is TRBV3-1 (or the pseudogene TRBV3-2) and J is TRBJ1-2; a possible D gene is TRBD1 (5 bases). The CDR3 is made up of 16 amino acids. CDR1 is LGHDT and CDR2 is YNNKEL in the germline V gene (reference sequence). This CDR3 reads CARSHLGHRNGGGYTF. In DNA, the CDR3 is TGTGCCCGCAGCCACCTTGGACACCGGAACGGGGGGGGCTACACCTTC.

This clone was observed once. The V and J genes are TRBV5-1 and TRBJ2-7, with 7 bases aligning to TRBD1. Germline V CDR1 and CDR2: SGHRS, YFSETQ. V lost 4 bases to trimming and J lost 4 bases; unmatched junction nucleotides: 8. This CDR3 spans 14 amino acids. The CDR3 nucleotides read TGCGCCAGCAGCATGGACAGGAACCGATACGAGCAGTACTTC. Amino acid sequence: CASSMDRNRYEQYF.

The rearrangement links TRBV10-3 to TRBJ2-5; D ambiguous. Germline CDR1 is ENHRY and CDR2 is SYGVKD. The CDR3 spans 18 residues. The V and J ends lost 2 bases and 4 bases respectively, with 23 bases between them. Here the CDR3 DNA reads TGTGCCATCAGTGAGCCAAGCAAGTTTCTAGATCCCTCAGAGACCCAGTACTTC. Translated: CAISEPSKFLDPSETQYF.

This chain joins TRBV29-1 and TRBJ2-1; 7 bases are a match to TRBD1. The CDR3 consists of 13 residues. The trim removed 7 bases at V and 3 bases at J, leaving 6 bases unmatched. CDR1 and CDR2 (germline): SQVTM, ANQGSEA. CDR3 DNA: TGCAGCGCCATACGACAGGGCTACAATGAGCAGTTCTTC. It codes for CSAIRQGYNEQFF.

This clone has just one count. J is TRBJ2-3 and V is TRBV9; D is perhaps TRBD2 (5 bases). Per the germline V gene, CDR1 is SGDLS and CDR2 is YYNGEE. V dropped 4 bases and J dropped 1 base, with 16 bases sitting between them. This CDR3 region has 16 residues. The CDR3: CASSPPWARGTDTQYF. The CDR3 nucleotides are TGTGCCAGCAGCCCGCCGTGGGCGAGGGGCACAGATACGCAGTATTTT.

J is TRBJ1-6 and V is TRBV28; 8 nucleotides line up with TRBD1. The CDR3 extends over 15 amino acids. V dropped 5 bases and J dropped 10; count of bases not matched to a gene: 10. From germline, CDR1 is MDHEN and CDR2 SYDVKM. CDR3 amino acids: CASSPRTGRGSPLHF. DNA for the CDR3: TGTGCCAGCAGTCCAAGGACAGGGAGGGGGTCACCCCTCCACTTT.